This entry lists 8 T cell receptor beta chains sequenced from one sample in a study of blood T cell repertoires in COVID-19. Clones were read by immunoSEQ multiplex PCR, and TCRdb kept only the in-frame ones, dropping some. There are some 110,000 clones in the sample; more than 80% occur only once, and 8.5% to 9.5% lies in the top ten. The sample taken for sequencing was peripheral blood. The receptors shown here come from a woman between 65 and 79 years old with acute or convalescent COVID-19.

The genes are TRBV18 and TRBJ2-1, with 9 bases that match TRBD1. Germline lookup yields CDR1 KGHSH and CDR2 LQKENI. Trimming took 5 bases from V and 8 from J; bases not matched to a gene: 1. This CDR3 region has 12 residues. The CDR3 coding sequence is TGTGCCAGCTCAGACAGGGGGGATGAGCAGTTCTTC. It specifies CASSDRGDEQFF. The whole variable domain, filled in from reference TRBV18 and TRBJ2-1, reads NAGVMQNPRHLVRRRGQEARLRCSPMKGHSHVYWYRQLPEEGLKFMVYLQKENIIDESGMPKERFSAEFPKEGPSILRIQQVVRGDSAAYFCASSDRGDEQFFGPGTRLTVL.

This clone has more than one count but fewer than ten. The gene calls are TRBV7-3 and TRBJ1-3, with TRBD1 as a possible D gene (5 bases). Germline V lookup: CDR1 SGHTA, CDR2 FQGTGA. The germline V and J ends were trimmed by 0 bases and 0 bases, with 12 bases remaining between them. CDR3 length: 17 residues. CDR3 loop: CASSLTRQPISGNTIYF. The CDR3 nucleotides are TGTGCCAGCAGCTTAACTCGACAGCCTATCTCTGGAAACACCATATATTTT. Based on the CDR3 plus reference TRBV7-3 and TRBJ1-3, the full variable domain is GAGVSQTPSNKVTEKGKYVELRCDPISGHTALYWYRQSLGQGPEFLIYFQGTGAADDSGLPNDRFFAVRPEGSVSTLKIQRTERGDSAVYLCASSLTRQPISGNTIYFGEGSWLTVV.

The V call is TRBV2, the J call TRBJ1-3; D remains ambiguous. This CDR3 contains 15 residues. The germline CDR1 and CDR2 sequences are SNHLY and FYNNEI. V dropped 6 bases and J dropped 2 bases, with 14 bases sitting between them. This CDR3 reads CASRTTPSAGNTIYF. Written as DNA, the CDR3 is TGTGCCAGCAGGACGACTCCCAGCGCTGGAAACACCATATATTTT.

The chain employs TRBV28 and TRBJ2-2; 8 nucleotides agree with TRBD1. The CDR3 consists of 16 residues. V trimming: 5 bases; J trimming: 2 bases; junction bases outside the gene matches: 7. Germline V gene lookup returns CDR1 MDHEN and CDR2 SYDVKM. This CDR3 is CASSKDRVDNTGELFF. The DNA for the CDR3 is TGTGCCAGCAGTAAGGACAGGGTTGATAACACCGGGGAGCTGTTTTTT.

The gene calls are TRBV3-1 (or the pseudogene TRBV3-2) and TRBJ1-1; D perhaps matches TRBD1 (5 bases). CDR1 LGHDT and CDR2 YNNKEL come from the germline V gene (reference sequence). Trimming removed 1 base at V and 6 bases at J, with 12 bases between. This CDR3 is 14 amino acids long. DNA for the CDR3: TGTGCCAGCAGCCAAGCAAGCAGGGAGGCTGAAGCTTTCTTT. Its protein product is CASSQASREAEAFF.

This clone was seen just once. The chain is built from TRBV6-6 and TRBJ1-5, with TRBD1 as a possible D gene (5 bases). The CDR3 length is 14 residues. CDR1 MNHNY and CDR2 SVGAGI come from the germline V gene (reference sequence). The V gene lost 5 bases and the J gene lost 4 bases, with 12 bases spanning the gap. The CDR3 nucleotides are TGTGCCAGCAGTAGTCGCGACAGAAATCAGCCCCAGCATTTT. Amino acid sequence: CASSSRDRNQPQHF.

This clone was observed once. The V call is TRBV2, the J call TRBJ1-5; D might be TRBD1 (5 bases). The CDR3 is 14 amino acids. CDR1 is SNHLY and CDR2 is FYNNEI in the germline V gene. The V gene lost 7 bases and the J gene lost 6 bases, with 16 bases spanning the gap. CDR3 loop: CASMLGLSGQPQHF. The CDR3 nucleotides are TGTGCCAGCATGTTGGGGCTAAGTGGTCAGCCCCAGCATTTT.

The sample holds a few counts of this clone. J is TRBJ2-7 and V is TRBV19; maybe TRBD1 (5 bases). Trimming removed 7 bases from V and 0 bases from J, with 13 bases in between. The germline CDR1 and CDR2 sequences are LNHDA and SQIVND (reference sequence). The CDR3 runs 14 residues. The CDR3 protein is CASILQGSSYEQYF. In nucleotides, the CDR3 is TGTGCCAGTATTCTTCAGGGAAGCTCCTACGAGCAGTACTTC.